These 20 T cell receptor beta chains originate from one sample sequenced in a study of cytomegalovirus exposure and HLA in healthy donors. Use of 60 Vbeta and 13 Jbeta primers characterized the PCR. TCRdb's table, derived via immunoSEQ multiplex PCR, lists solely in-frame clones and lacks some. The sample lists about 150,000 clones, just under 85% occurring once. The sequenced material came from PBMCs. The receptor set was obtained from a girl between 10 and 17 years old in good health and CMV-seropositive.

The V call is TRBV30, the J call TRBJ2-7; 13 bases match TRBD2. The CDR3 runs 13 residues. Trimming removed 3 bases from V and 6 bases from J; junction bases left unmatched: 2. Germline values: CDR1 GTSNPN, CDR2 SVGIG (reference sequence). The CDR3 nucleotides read TGTGCCTGGAGACTAGCGGGGGGGCGCGAGCAGTACTTC. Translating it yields CAWRLAGGREQYF.

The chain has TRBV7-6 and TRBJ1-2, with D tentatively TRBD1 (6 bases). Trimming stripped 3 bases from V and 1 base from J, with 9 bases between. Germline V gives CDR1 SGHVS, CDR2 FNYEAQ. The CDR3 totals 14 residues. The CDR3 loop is CASSFSRGNYGYTF. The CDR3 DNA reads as TGTGCCAGCAGCTTTTCCAGGGGTAACTATGGCTACACCTTC.

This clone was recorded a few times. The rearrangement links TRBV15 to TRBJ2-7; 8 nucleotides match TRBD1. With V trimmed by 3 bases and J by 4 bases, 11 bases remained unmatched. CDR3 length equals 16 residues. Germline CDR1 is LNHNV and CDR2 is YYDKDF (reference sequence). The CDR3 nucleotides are TGTGCCACCAGCAGGGGATCCGACAGGGGAAGGTACGAGCAGTACTTC. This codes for CATSRGSDRGRYEQYF.

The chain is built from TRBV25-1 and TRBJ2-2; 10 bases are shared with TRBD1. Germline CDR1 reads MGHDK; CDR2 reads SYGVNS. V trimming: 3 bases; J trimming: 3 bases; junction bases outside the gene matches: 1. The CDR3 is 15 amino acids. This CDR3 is CASSEGTGDTGELFF. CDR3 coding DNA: TGTGCCAGCAGTGAGGGGACAGGGGACACCGGGGAGCTGTTTTTT.

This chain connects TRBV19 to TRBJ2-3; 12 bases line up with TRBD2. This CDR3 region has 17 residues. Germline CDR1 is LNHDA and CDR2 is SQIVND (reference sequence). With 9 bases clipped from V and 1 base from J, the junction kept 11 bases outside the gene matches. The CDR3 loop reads CASRRTSGVLRTDTQYF. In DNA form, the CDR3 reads TGTGCCAGCAGGAGGACTAGCGGGGTTCTCCGCACAGATACGCAGTATTTT. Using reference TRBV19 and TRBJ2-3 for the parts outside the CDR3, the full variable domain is DGGITQSPKYLFRKEGQNVTLSCEQNLNHDAMYWYRQDPGQGLRLIYYSQIVNDFQKGDIAEGYSVSREKKESFPLTVTSAQKNPTAFYLCASRRTSGVLRTDTQYFGPGTRLTVL.

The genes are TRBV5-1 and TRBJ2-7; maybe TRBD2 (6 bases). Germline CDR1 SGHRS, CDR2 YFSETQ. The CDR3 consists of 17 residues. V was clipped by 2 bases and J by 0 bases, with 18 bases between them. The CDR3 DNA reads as TGCGCCAGCAGCTTCGGGGGACCGTGGGGGGACTCCTACGAGCAGTACTTC. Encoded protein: CASSFGGPWGDSYEQYF.

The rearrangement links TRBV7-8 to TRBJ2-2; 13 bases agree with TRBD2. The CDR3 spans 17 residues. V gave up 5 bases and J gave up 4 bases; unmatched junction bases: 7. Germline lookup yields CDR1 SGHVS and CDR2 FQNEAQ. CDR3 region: CASSPTSGGAPTGELFF. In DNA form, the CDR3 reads TGTGCCAGCAGCCCCACTAGCGGGGGGGCACCCACCGGGGAGCTGTTTTTT. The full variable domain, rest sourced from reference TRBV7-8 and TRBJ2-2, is GAGVSQSPRYKVAKRGQDVALRCDPISGHVSLFWYQQALGQGPEFLTYFQNEAQLDKSGLPSDRFFAERPEGSVSTLKIQRTQQEDSAVYLCASSPTSGGAPTGELFFGEGSRLTVL.

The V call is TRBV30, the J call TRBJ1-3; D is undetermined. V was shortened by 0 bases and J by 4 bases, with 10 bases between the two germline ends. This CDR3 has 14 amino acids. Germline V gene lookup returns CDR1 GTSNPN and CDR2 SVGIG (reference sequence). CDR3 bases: TGTGCCTGGAGTGTCGGGGTGGGGGGAAACACCATATATTTT. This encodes CAWSVGVGGNTIYF.

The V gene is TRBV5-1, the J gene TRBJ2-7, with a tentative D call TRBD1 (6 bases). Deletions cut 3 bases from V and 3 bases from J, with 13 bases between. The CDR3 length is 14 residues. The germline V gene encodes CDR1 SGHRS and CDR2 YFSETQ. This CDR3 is CASSSGQKFYEQYF. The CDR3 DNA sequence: TGCGCCAGCAGCTCCGGACAGAAGTTCTACGAGCAGTACTTC.

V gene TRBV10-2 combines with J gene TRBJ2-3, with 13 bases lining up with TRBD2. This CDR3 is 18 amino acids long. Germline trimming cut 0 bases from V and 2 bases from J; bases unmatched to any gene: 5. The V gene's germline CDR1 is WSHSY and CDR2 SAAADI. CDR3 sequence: CASSESVTSGGPTDTQYF. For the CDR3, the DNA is TGCGCCAGCAGTGAGTCAGTGACTAGCGGGGGGCCCACAGATACGCAGTATTTT.

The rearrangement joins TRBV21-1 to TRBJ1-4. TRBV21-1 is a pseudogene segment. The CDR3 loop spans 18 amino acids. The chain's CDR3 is CASSKERGTEATNEKLFF. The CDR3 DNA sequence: TGTGCCAGCAGCAAAGAGCGGGGGACAGAGGCAACTAATGAAAAACTGTTTTTT.

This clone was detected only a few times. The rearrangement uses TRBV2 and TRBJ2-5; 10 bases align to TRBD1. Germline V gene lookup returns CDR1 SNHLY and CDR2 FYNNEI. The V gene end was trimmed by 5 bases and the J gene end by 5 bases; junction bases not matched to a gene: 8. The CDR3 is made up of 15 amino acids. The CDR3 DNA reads TGTGCCAGCAGTTCTAGACAGGGGGCGAGGGAGACCCAGTACTTC. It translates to CASSSRQGARETQYF.

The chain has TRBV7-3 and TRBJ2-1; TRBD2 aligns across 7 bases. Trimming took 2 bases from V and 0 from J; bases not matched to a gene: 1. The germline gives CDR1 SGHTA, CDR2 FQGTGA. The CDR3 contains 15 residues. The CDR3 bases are TGTGCCAGCAGCTTACGCGGGGGCTCCTACAATGAGCAGTTCTTC. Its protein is CASSLRGGSYNEQFF.

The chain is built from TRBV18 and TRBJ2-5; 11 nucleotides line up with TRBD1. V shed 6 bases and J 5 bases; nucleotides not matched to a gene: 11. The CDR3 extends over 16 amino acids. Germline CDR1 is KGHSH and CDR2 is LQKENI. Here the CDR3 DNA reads TGTGCCAGCTCCCGGGACAGGGGGACAGCAACGGAGACCCAGTACTTC. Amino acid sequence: CASSRDRGTATETQYF.

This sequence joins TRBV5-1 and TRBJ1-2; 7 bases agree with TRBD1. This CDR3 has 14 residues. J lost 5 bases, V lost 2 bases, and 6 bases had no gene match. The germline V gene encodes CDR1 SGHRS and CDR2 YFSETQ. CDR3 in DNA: TGCGCCAGCAGCTTAGACAGGGTCCTTTATGGCTACACCTTC. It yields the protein CASSLDRVLYGYTF.

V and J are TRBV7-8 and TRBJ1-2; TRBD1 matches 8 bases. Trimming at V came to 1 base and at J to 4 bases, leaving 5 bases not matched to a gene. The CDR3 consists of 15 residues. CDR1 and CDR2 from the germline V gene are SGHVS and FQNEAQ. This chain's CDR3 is CASSLVGQGVYGYTF. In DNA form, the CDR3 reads TGTGCCAGCAGCTTAGTCGGACAGGGCGTCTATGGCTACACCTTC. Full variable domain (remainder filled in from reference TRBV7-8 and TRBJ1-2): GAGVSQSPRYKVAKRGQDVALRCDPISGHVSLFWYQQALGQGPEFLTYFQNEAQLDKSGLPSDRFFAERPEGSVSTLKIQRTQQEDSAVYLCASSLVGQGVYGYTFGSGTRLTVV.

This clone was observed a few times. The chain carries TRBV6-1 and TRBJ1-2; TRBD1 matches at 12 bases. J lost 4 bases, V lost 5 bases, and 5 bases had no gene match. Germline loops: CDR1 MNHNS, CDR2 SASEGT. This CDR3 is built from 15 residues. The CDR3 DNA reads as TGTGCCAGCAGTTCCCAGGGACAGGGGGCCTATGGCTACACCTTC. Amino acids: CASSSQGQGAYGYTF.

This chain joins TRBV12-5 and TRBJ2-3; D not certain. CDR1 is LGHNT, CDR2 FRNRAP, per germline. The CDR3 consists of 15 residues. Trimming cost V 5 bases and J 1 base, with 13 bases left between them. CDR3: CASGLEGSRTDTQYF. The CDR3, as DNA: TGTGCTAGTGGTCTGGAAGGTAGCCGCACAGATACGCAGTATTTT. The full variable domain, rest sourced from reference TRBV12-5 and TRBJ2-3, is DARVTQTPRHKVTEMGQEVTMRCQPILGHNTVFWYRQTMMQGLELLAYFRNRAPLDDSGMPKDRFSAEMPDATLATLKIQPSEPRDSAVYFCASGLEGSRTDTQYFGPGTRLTVL.

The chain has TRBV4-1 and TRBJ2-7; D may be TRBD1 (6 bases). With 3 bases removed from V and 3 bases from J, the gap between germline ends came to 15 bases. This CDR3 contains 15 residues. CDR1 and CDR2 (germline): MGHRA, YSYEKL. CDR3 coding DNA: TGCGCCAGCAGCCAGGTTAAATCGACAGGCTACGAGCAGTACTTC. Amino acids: CASSQVKSTGYEQYF.

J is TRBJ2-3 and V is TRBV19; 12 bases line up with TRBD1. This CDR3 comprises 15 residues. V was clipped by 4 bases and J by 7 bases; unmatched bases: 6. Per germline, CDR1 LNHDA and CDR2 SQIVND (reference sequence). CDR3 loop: CASSTPGQGAYTQYF. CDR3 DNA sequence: TGTGCCAGTAGTACCCCGGGACAGGGGGCCTATACGCAGTATTTT.